This T cell receptor beta chain was identified in a study of shared T cell receptors in the human thymus. The repertoire was sequenced with immunoSEQ multiplex PCR; TCRdb's copy has only in-frame clones and lacks some. The data hold 600,000 to 900,000 clones, with 80% to 90% observed a single time. The CDR3 is 15 amino acids. Germline-derived CDR1 and CDR2 are SGHAT and FQNNGV. V was cut by 3 bases and J by 8 bases, with 19 bases left in between. The same specimen was also included in a second study, on human thymus T cells. As reported in that work: The donor group consisted of healthy Finnish infants who were having corrective surgery for congenital heart defects. Thymus was obtained from resections taken during corrective heart surgery. Repertoires sampled from thymus and blood appeared biased in V and J gene usage. What related research reported was that thymic repertoires overlapped highly among unrelated individuals.

Sequencing was performed on thymocytes. This rearrangement joins TRBV11-2 to TRBJ1-2, with D perhaps TRBD1 (6 bases). This clonotype was obtained from a girl under three years old with a congenital heart defect. CDR3 in DNA: TGTGCCAGCAGCTTCCTGTACAGGGCGTTTGGCGGCTACACCTTC. This gives the protein CASSFLYRAFGGYTF.